The source of this T cell receptor (beta chain) is a study of Ad26.COV2.S vaccination and SARS-CoV-2 variants. Whole-study results and caveats: Among vaccine recipients, spike-specific TCR breadth exceeded that of placebo recipients.

A word on this clone: The antigen remains undetermined.

Method: immunoSEQ multiplex PCR; TCRdb's copy keeps in-frame clones and lacks some. The sample has roughly 300,000 clones; 75% to 90% are singletons. Treatment of the sample: some 20 received Ad26.COV2.S at low or high dose, single or two shots; about 5 received placebo; per-sample allocation not given. On day 63 after the first injection, vaccine and placebo recipients gave samples. The CDR3 contains 17 residues. Germline loops: CDR1 SGHDT, CDR2 YYEEEE. The germline V and J ends were trimmed by 2 bases and 5 bases, with 21 bases remaining between them. This chain uses TRBV5-6 with TRBJ2-3; D remains ambiguous. The receptor comes from a person aged 18-60 years who received the Ad26.COV2.S COVID-19 vaccine or a placebo. The sequencing used peripheral blood, collected in a trial of Ad26.COV2.S vaccine versus placebo. In DNA, the CDR3 is TGTGCCAGCAGCTTTTCGGGTTCTCTCCGGACCGTAGATACGCAGTATTTT. It is translated as CASSFSGSLRTVDTQYF.